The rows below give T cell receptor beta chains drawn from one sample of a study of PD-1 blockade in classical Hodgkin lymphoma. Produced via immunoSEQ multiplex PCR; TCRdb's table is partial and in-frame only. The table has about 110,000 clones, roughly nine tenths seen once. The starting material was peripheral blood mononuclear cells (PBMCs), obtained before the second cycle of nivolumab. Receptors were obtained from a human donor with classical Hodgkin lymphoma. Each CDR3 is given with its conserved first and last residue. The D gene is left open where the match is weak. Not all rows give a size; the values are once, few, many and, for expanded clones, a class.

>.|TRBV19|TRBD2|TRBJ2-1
TGTGCCAGTAGTTTTCAGACTAGCGGGAGTTATGGTGAGCAGTTCTTC
CASSFQTSGSYGEQFF
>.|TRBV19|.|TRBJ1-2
TGTGCCAGTAGTACCTTAACAGGGAACTATGGCTACACCTTC
CASSTLTGNYGYTF
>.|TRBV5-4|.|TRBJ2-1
TGTGCCAGCAGCTCAGGGTCGTCGAATCGTGAGCAGTTCTTC
CASSSGSSNREQFF
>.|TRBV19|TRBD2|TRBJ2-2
TGTGCCAGTAGTAGGACTAGCGGGGGTTACACCGGGGAGCTGTTTTTT
CASSRTSGGYTGELFF
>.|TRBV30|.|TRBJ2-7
TGTGCCTGGTCAAAAACCTACGAGCAGTACTTC
CAWSKTYEQYF
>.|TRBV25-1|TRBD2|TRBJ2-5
TGTGCCAGCAGTGAACCCACTAGCGGTCAAGAGACCCAGTACTTC
CASSEPTSGQETQYF
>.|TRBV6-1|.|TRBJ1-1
TGTGCCAGCAGTGAGGGACGGATGAACACTGAAGCTTTCTTT
CASSEGRMNTEAFF
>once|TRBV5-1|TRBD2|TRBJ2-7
TGCGCCAGCAGCTTGGTAGGACTAGCCGAGTCCTACGAGCAGTACTTC
CASSLVGLAESYEQYF
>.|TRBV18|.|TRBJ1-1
TGTGCCAGCTCACCATGGGGAACCGGGACACAGAACACTGAAGCTTTCTTT
CASSPWGTGTQNTEAFF
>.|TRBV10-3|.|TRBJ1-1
TGTGCCATCAGTGAGAGGGTAGCGACTGAAGCTTTCTTT
CAISERVATEAFF